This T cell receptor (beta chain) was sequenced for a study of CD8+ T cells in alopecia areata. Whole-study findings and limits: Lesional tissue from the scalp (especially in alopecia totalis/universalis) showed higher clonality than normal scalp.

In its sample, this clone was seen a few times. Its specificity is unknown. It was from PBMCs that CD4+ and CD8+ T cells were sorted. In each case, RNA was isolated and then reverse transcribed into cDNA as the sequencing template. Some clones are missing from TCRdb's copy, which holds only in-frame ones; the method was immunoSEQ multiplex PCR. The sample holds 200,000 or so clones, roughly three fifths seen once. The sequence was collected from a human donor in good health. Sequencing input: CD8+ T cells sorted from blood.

CDR3 sequence (DNA): TGTGCCAGCAGCTCGACGGCCGCGGGGCCTGAAAAACTGTTTTTT. It is translated as CASSSTAAGPEKLFF. The chain links TRBV7-9 to TRBJ1-4; possible D gene TRBD1, 5 bases. This CDR3 is built from 15 residues. Germline V lookup: CDR1 SEHNR, CDR2 FQNEAQ (reference sequence). Trimming pared 4 bases from V and 7 bases from J, leaving 16 bases between.